This T cell receptor (beta chain) was obtained from a study of blood T cell repertoires in COVID-19. In the study overall: From the United States, Italy and Spain came samples of acute and convalescent COVID-19. PBMCs, B-cell-depleted T cells, or T cells were the source of the cDNA or gDNA that made up the material.

The length of the CDR3 is 16 residues. With 3 bases removed from V and 1 base from J, the gap between germline ends came to 15 bases. The germline V gene has CDR1 LNHDA and CDR2 SQIVND (reference sequence). Per the authors' pipeline: Quantification of nucleated cells was approximated via reference gene primer amplification. The protocol was immunoSEQ multiplex PCR, while the TCRdb copy is restricted to in-frame clones and leaves out a portion. The V and J calls and clone size are taken from that table; D and trimming were inferred from the DNA. The sample yields fewer than 150,000 clones, 85% seen once.

The chain joins TRBV19 to TRBJ1-1; a weak D match, TRBD1 (5 bases). The sample comprised peripheral blood. The sequence was collected from a man aged 50-60 years with acute or convalescent COVID-19. The CDR3 protein is CASSMARRDRNTEAFF. Here the CDR3 DNA reads TGTGCCAGTAGTATGGCAAGGAGAGACAGGAACACTGAAGCTTTCTTT.